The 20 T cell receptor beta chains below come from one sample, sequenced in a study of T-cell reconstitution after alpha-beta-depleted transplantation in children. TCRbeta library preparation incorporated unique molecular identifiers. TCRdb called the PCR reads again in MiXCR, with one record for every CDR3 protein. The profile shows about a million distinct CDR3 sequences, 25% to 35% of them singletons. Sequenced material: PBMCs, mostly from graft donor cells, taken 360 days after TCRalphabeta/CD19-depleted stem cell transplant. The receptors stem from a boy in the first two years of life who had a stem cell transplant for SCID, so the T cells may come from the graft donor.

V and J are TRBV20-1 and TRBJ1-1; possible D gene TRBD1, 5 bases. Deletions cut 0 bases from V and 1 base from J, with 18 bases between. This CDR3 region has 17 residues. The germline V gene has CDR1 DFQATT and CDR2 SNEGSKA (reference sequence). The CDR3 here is CSARDVTGRAWNTEAFF. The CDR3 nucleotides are TGCAGTGCTAGAGATGTAACGGGCAGGGCCTGGAACACTGAAGCTTTCTTT.

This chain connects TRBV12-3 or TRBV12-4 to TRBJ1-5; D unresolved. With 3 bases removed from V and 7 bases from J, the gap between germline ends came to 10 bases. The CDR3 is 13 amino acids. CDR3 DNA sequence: TGTGCCAGCAGTTTTACCCACGGGCAGCCCCAGCATTTT. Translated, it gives CASSFTHGQPQHF.

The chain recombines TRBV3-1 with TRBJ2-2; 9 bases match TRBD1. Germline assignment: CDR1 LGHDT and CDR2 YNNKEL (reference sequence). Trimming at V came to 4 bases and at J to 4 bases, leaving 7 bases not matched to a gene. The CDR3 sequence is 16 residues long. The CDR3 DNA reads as TGTGCCAGCAGCCCATCCCCGACAGGGGGCACCGGGGAGCTGTTTTTT. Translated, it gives CASSPSPTGGTGELFF.

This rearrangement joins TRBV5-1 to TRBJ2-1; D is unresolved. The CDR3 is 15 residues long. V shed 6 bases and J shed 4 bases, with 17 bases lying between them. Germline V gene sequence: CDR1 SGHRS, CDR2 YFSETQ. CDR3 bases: TGCGCCAGCAATTCGTGGAGCTCATATTACAATGAGCAGTTCTTC. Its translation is CASNSWSSYYNEQFF.

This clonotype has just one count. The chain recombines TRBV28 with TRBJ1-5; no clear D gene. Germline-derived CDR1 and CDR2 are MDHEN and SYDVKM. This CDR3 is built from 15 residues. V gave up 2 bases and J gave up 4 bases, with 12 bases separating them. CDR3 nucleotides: TGTGCCAGCAGTTTAGGGCCACTTTCAAATCAGCCCCAGCATTTT. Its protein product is CASSLGPLSNQPQHF.

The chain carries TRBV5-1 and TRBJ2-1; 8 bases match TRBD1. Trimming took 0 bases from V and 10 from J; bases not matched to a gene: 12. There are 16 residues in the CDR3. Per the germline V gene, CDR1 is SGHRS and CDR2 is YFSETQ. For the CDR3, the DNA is TGCGCCAGCAGCTTGGCCGTCGACAGGGGTTCGGTAGAGCAGTTCTTC. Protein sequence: CASSLAVDRGSVEQFF.

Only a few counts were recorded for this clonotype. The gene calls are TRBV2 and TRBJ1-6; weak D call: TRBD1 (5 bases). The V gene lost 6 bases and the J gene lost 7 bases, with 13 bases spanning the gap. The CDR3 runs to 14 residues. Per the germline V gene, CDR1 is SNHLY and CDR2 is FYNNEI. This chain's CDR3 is CASRRQRMNSPLHF. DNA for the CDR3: TGTGCCAGCAGGCGACAGCGAATGAATTCACCCCTCCACTTT.

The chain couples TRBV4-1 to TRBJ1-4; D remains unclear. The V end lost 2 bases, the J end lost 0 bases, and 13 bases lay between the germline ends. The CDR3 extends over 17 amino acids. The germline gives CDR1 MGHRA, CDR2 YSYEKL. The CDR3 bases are TGCGCCAGCAGCCAACAAGGCGGTCAAGCAACTAATGAAAAACTGTTTTTT. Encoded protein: CASSQQGGQATNEKLFF.

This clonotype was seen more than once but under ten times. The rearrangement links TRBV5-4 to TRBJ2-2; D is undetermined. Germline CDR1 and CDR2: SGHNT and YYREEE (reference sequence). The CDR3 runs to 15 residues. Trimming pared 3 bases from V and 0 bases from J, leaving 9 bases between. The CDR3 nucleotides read TGTGCCAGCAGCTCAGGTGTCACGAACACCGGGGAGCTGTTTTTT. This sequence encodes CASSSGVTNTGELFF.

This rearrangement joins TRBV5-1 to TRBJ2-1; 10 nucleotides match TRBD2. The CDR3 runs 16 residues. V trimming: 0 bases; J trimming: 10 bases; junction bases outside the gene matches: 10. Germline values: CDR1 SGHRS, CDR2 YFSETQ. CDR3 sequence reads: CASSLVPAGGPVEQFF. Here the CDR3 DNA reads TGCGCCAGCAGCTTGGTGCCAGCGGGGGGGCCCGTCGAGCAGTTCTTC.

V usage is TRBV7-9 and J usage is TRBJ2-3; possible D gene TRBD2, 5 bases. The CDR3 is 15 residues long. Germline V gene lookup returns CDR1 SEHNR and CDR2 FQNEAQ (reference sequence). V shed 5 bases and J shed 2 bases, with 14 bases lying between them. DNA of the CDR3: TGTGCCAGCAGCCCCGGACTCCGGCCCACAGATACGCAGTATTTT. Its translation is CASSPGLRPTDTQYF.

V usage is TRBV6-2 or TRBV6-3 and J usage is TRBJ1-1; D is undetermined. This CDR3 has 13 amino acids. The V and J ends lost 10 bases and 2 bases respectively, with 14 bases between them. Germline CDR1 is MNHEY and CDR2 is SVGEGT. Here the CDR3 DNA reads TGTGCCATCAAAGATTCCCGAAACACTGAAGCTTTCTTT. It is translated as CAIKDSRNTEAFF.

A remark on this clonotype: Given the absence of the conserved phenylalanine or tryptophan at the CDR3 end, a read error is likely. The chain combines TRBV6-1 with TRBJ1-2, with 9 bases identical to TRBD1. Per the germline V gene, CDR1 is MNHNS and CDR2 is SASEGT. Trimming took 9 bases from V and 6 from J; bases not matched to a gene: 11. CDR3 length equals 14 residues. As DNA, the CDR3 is TGTGCCAGTCGCGCCGGGGACAGGGTTAATGGCTACACCTAC. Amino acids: CASRAGDRVNGYTY.

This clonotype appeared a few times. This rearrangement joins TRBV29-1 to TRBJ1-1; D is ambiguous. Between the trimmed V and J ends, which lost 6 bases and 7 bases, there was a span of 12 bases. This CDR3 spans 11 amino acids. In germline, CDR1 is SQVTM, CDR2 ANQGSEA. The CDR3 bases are TGCAGCGTGGGTCGTGAGTTTGAAGCTTTCTTT. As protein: CSVGREFEAFF.

CDR3 coding DNA: TGTGCCAGCAGACCACTAGCGGGGACGGCAGATACGCAGTATTTT. Amino acid sequence: CASRPLAGTADTQYF. V and J are TRBV7-8 and TRBJ2-3; 10 nucleotides align to TRBD2. The V gene end was trimmed by 6 bases and the J gene end by 4 bases; junction bases not matched to a gene: 7. CDR3 size: 15 residues. The germline V gene has CDR1 SGHVS and CDR2 FQNEAQ.

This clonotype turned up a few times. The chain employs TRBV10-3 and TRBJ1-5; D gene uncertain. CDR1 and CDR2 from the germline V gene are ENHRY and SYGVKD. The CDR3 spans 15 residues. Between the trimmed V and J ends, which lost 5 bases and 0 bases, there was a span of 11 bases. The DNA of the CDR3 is TGTGCCATCAGTTCTGGACTCAATAGCAATCAGCCCCAGCATTTT. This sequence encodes CAISSGLNSNQPQHF.

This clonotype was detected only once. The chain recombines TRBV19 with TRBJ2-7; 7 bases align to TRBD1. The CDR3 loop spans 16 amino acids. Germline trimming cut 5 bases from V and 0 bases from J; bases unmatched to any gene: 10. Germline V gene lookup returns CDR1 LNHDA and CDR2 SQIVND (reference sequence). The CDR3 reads CASSGHRGVDSYEQYF. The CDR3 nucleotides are TGTGCCAGTAGTGGCCACAGGGGAGTGGACTCCTACGAGCAGTACTTC. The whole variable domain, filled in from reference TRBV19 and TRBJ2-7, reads DGGITQSPKYLFRKEGQNVTLSCEQNLNHDAMYWYRQDPGQGLRLIYYSQIVNDFQKGDIAEGYSVSREKKESFPLTVTSAQKNPTAFYLCASSGHRGVDSYEQYFGPGTRLTVT.

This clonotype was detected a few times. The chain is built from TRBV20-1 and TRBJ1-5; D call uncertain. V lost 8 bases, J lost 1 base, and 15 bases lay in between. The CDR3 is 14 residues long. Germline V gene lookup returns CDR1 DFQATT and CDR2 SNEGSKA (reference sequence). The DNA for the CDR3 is TGCAGTCCAGGAGCCCTAAGCAGCAATCAGCCCCAGCATTTT. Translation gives CSPGALSSNQPQHF.

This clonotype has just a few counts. In nucleotides, the CDR3 is TGTGCCAGCAGCTTATCCCGGGACAGGAGATATTCACCCCTCCACTTT. Encoded protein: CASSLSRDRRYSPLHF. The rearrangement uses TRBV7-2 and TRBJ1-6, with 8 positions matching TRBD1. The ends lost 2 bases at V and 8 bases at J; junction bases unmatched: 8. The CDR3 has 16 residues. Germline CDR1 SGHTA, CDR2 FQGNSA.

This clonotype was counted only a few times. CDR3 residues: CASSVDEGPGELFF. The CDR3 DNA reads TGTGCCAGCAGCGTAGACGAGGGCCCCGGGGAGCTGTTTTTT. The rearrangement links TRBV9 to TRBJ2-2; TRBD2 might be the D (5 bases). The CDR3 has 14 amino acids. V lost 0 bases and J 6 bases, leaving 9 bases between the germline ends. The germline V gene has CDR1 SGDLS and CDR2 YYNGEE.